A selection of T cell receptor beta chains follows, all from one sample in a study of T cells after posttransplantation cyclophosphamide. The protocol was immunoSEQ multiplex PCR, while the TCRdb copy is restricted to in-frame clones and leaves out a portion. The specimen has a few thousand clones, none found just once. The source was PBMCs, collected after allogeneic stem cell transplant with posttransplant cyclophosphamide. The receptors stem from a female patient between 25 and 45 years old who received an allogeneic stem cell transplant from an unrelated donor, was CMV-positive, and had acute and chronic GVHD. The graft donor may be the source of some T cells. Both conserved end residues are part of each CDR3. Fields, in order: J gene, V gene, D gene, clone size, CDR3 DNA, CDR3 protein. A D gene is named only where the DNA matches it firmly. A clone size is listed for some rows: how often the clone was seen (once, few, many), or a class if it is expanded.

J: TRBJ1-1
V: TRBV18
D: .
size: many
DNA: TGTGCCAGCTCACGGGGCGATAGGGTCGACACTGAAGCTTTCTTT
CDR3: CASSRGDRVDTEAFF

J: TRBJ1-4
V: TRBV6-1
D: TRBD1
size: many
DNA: TGTGCCAGCAGTGAAGCCGGGACAGGGATCTTTAATGAAAAACTGTTTTTT
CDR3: CASSEAGTGIFNEKLFF

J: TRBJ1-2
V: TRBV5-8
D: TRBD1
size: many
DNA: TGTGCCAGCAGCCCATGGACAGGGGAGGCCTATGGCTACACCTTC
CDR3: CASSPWTGEAYGYTF

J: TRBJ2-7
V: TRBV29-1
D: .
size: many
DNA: TGCAGCGTTGTGAGGCAGGGATTCTCCTACGAGCAGTACTTC
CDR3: CSVVRQGFSYEQYF

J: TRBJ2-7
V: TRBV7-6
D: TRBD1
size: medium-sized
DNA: TGTGCCAGCAGCTTCTCCGCAGGGGGCGGCCCCTACGAGCAGTACTTC
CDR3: CASSFSAGGGPYEQYF

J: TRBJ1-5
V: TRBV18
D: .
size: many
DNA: TGTGCCAGCTCACCGACCCAGACAGGAATCAATCAGCCCCAGCATTTT
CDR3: CASSPTQTGINQPQHF

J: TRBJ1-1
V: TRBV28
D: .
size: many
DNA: TGTGCCAGCACCAGGGAGGGAAACACTGAAGCTTTCTTT
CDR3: CASTREGNTEAFF

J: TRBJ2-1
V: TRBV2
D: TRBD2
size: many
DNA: TGTGCCAGCAGCTTCGGGACTAGCGGGTGGGGTGAGCAGTTCTTC
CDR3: CASSFGTSGWGEQFF

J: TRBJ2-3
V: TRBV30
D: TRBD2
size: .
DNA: TGTGCCTGGACCCGAGTAGGGACTAGAACAGATACGCAGTATTTT
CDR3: CAWTRVGTRTDTQYF

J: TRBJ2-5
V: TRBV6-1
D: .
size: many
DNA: TGTGCCAGCAGTAGAACAGGTTTAGAGACCCAGTACTTC
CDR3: CASSRTGLETQYF